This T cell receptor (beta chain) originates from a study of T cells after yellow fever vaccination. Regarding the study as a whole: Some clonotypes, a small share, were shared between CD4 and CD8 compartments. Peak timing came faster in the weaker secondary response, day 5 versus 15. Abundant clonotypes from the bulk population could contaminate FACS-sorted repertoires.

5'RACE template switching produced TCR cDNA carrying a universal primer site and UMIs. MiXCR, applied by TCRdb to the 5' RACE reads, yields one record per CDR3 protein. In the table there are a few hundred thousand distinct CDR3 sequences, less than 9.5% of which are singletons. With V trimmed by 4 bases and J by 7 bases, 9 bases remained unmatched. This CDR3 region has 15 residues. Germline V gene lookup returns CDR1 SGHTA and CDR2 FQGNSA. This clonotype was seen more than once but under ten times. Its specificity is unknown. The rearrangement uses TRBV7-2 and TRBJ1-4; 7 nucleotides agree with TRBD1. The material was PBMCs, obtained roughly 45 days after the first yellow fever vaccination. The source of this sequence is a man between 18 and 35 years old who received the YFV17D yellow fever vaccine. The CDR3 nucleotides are TGTGCCAGCAGCTCCCTGGACAGGATCGGTGAAAAACTGTTTTTT. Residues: CASSSLDRIGEKLFF.